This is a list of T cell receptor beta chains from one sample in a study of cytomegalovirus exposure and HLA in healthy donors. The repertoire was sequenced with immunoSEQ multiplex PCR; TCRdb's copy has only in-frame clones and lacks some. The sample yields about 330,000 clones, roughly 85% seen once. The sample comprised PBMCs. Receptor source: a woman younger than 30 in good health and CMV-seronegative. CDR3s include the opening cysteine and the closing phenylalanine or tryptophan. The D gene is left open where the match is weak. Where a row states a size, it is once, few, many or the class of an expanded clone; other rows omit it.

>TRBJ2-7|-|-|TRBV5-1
CASSSVGGSSYEQYF
TGCGCCAGCAGCTCGGTCGGAGGGAGCTCCTACGAGCAGTACTTC
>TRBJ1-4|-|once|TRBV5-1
CASSGTGSPNEKLFF
TGCGCCAGCAGCGGAACAGGGTCTCCTAATGAAAAACTGTTTTTT
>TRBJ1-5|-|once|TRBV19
CASSTPTEPLQPQHF
TGTGCCAGTAGTACCCCGACAGAGCCGCTTCAGCCCCAGCATTTT
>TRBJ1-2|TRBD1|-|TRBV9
CASSGWADRDYGYTF
TGTGCCAGCAGCGGATGGGCCGACAGGGACTATGGCTACACCTTC
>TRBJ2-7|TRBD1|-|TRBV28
CASSVPGQGFEQYF
TGTGCCAGCAGTGTGCCGGGACAGGGGTTCGAGCAGTACTTC
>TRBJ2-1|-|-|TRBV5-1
CASSLDSSSYNEQFF
TGCGCCAGCAGCTTGGACTCGAGCTCCTACAATGAGCAGTTCTTC
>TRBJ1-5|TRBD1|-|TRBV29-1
CSVVGQPNQPQHF
TGCAGCGTTGTGGGACAGCCTAATCAGCCCCAGCATTTT
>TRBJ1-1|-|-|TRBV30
CAWSKRSGGLTEAFF
TGTGCCTGGAGTAAGAGATCGGGAGGATTAACTGAAGCTTTCTTT
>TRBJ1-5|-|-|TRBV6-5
CASSSLGRQPQHF
TGTGCCAGCAGTTCCTTGGGCCGACAGCCCCAGCATTTT
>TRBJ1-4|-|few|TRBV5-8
CASCLWGTNEKLFF
TGTGCCAGCTGCCTATGGGGCACTAATGAAAAACTGTTTTTT
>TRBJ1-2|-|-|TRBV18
CASSPRDSSDGGYTF
TGTGCCAGCTCACCACGTGACAGCTCGGATGGTGGCTACACCTTC
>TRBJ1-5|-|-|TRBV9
CASSERLDQPQHF
TGTGCCAGCAGCGAGAGGTTGGATCAGCCCCAGCATTTT
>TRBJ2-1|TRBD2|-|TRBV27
CASSLNGRGYNEQFF
TGTGCCAGCAGTTTAAACGGGAGGGGCTACAATGAGCAGTTCTTC
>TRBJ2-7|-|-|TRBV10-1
CASNGRDGSSYEQYF
TGCGCCAGCAACGGAAGAGACGGGAGCTCCTACGAGCAGTACTTC
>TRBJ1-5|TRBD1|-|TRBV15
CATSRPTGGNQPQHF
TGTGCCACCAGCAGACCAACAGGGGGCAATCAGCCCCAGCATTTT
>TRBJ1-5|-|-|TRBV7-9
CASSGQGTDQPQHF
TGTGCCAGCAGCGGCCAGGGGACCGATCAGCCCCAGCATTTT
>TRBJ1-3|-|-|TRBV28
CASSTRLGSSTSGNTIYF
TGTGCCAGCAGTACCCGACTCGGCAGTTCAACCTCTGGAAACACCATATATTTT
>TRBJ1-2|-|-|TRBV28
CASGTDSLRVNYGYTF
TGTGCTTCCGGCACTGATTCACTCCGGGTAAACTATGGCTACACCTTC
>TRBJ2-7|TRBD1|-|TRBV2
CASRSTGTHSYEQYF
TGTGCCAGCAGGTCGACAGGGACCCACTCCTACGAGCAGTACTTC
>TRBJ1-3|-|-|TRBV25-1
CASSESRVSGNTIYF
TGTGCCAGCAGTGAATCGAGGGTCTCTGGAAACACCATATATTTT
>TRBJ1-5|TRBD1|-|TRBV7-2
CASSLRGGGTGNQPQHF
TGTGCCAGCAGCTTAAGAGGGGGCGGGACAGGCAATCAGCCCCAGCATTTT
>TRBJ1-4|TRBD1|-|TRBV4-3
CASSQGTGASNEKLFF
TGCGCCAGCAGCCAAGGGACAGGGGCAAGTAATGAAAAACTGTTTTTT
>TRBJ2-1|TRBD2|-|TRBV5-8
CASSFLPSGRGNEQFF
TGTGCCAGCAGCTTCTTACCTAGCGGGAGGGGAAATGAGCAGTTCTTC
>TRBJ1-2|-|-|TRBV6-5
CASSYSGTWGYGYTF
TGTGCCAGCAGTTACTCTGGGACATGGGGCTATGGCTACACCTTC
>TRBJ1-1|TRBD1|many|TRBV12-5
CASGLGQGLNTEAFF
TGTGCTAGTGGTTTGGGACAGGGTCTCAACACTGAAGCTTTCTTT
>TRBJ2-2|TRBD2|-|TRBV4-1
CASSQVGREISGELFF
TGCGCCAGCAGCCAAGTAGGGCGGGAGATATCCGGGGAGCTGTTTTTT
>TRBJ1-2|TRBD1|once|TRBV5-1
CASSFRDREITF
TGCGCCAGCAGCTTCCGGGACAGGGAAATCACCTTC
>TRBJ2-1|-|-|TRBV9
CASSVVPGSNEQFF
TGTGCCAGCAGCGTAGTTCCGGGGAGCAATGAGCAGTTCTTC
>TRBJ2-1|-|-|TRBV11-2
CASTNWRARTSYNEQFF
TGTGCCAGCACGAATTGGCGGGCTCGAACCTCCTACAATGAGCAGTTCTTC
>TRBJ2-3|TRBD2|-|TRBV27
CASSFGTSGISSSTDTQYF
TGTGCCAGCAGTTTTGGGACTAGCGGGATATCATCTAGCACAGATACGCAGTATTTT
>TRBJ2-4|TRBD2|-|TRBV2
CASSSTGGAKNIQYF
TGTGCCAGCAGCTCGACGGGGGGAGCCAAAAACATTCAGTACTTC
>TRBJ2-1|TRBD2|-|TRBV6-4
CASRDRDRGRLAGVRMWDEQFF
TGTGCCAGCAGGGACCGGGACAGGGGTCGACTAGCGGGAGTAAGAATGTGGGATGAGCAGTTCTTC
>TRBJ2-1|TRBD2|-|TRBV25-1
CASSEAGVKNEQFF
TGTGCCAGCAGTGAAGCGGGAGTAAAGAATGAGCAGTTCTTC
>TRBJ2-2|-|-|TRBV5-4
CASSLKGPGNTGELFF
TGTGCCAGCAGCTTAAAGGGTCCGGGAAACACCGGGGAGCTGTTTTTT
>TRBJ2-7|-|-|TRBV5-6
CASSLGLASYEQYF
TGTGCCAGCAGCTTGGGGCTAGCGTCCTACGAGCAGTACTTC
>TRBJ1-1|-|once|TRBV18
CASSPRGAMNTEAFF
TGTGCCAGCTCACCACGTGGTGCGATGAACACTGAAGCTTTCTTT
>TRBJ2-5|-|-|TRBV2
CASNRQETQYF
TGTGCCAGCAATCGCCAAGAGACCCAGTACTTC
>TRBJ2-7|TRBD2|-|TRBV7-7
CASSSGLAGTYEQYF
TGTGCTAGCAGCTCTGGACTAGCGGGTACTTACGAGCAGTACTTC
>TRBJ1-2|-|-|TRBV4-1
CASSQGNFGPYGYTF
TGCGCCAGCAGCCAAGGTAACTTTGGGCCCTATGGCTACACCTTC
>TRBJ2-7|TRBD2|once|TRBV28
CASSSPRLAGTYEQYF
TGTGCCAGCAGTTCGCCGAGACTAGCGGGAACCTACGAGCAGTACTTC
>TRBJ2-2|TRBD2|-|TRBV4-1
CASTRLAGVGGELFF
TGCGCCAGCACCCGACTAGCGGGAGTCGGCGGGGAGCTGTTTTTT
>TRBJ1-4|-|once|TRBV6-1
CASSEFGISNEKLFF
TGTGCCAGCAGTGAGTTCGGGATATCTAATGAAAAACTGTTTTTT
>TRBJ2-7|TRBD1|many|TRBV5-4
CASSPGQRTYEQYF
TGTGCCAGCAGCCCGGGACAGAGGACCTACGAGCAGTACTTC
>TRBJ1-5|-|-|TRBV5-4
CASSRDGGGGPQHF
TGTGCCAGCAGCCGGGACGGGGGCGGGGGGCCCCAGCATTTT
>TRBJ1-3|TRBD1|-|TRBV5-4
CASSLVGTGGNTIYF
TGTGCCAGCAGCTTGGTCGGGACAGGGGGAAACACCATATATTTT
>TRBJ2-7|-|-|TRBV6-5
CASNFTYEQYF
TGTGCCAGCAACTTCACCTACGAGCAGTACTTC
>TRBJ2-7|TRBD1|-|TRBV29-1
CSVLRTGDEQYF
TGCAGCGTTCTGAGGACAGGGGACGAGCAGTACTTC
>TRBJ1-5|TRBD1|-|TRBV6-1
CASSATGFYSNQPQHF
TGTGCCAGCAGTGCGACAGGGTTTTATAGCAATCAGCCCCAGCATTTT
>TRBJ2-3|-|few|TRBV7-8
CASSSTSSSDTQYF
TGTGCCAGCAGCAGTACTAGCTCCTCAGATACGCAGTATTTT
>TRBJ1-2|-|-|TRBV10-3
CAISDRGELNYGYTF
TGTGCCATCAGTGACAGGGGCGAGCTAAACTATGGCTACACCTTC
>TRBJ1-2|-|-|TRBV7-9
CASSSGNGQPYGYTF
TGTGCCAGCAGCTCGGGGAACGGACAGCCCTATGGCTACACCTTC
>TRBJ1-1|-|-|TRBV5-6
CASSLLVGGFEAFF
TGTGCCAGCAGCTTACTTGTCGGGGGGTTTGAAGCTTTCTTT
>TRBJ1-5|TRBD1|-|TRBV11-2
CASSLGGTGNNQPQHF
TGTGCCAGCAGCTTAGGGGGGACAGGGAACAATCAGCCCCAGCATTTT